One and the same sample provided the 30 T cell receptor beta chains below, sequenced in a study of CD8 T cells in Susac syndrome. After extraction with the RNeasy kit, about 0.5 to 1 ug of the RNA was reverse transcribed using random hexamers. Each CDR3 protein is one row after TCRdb ran MiXCR on the immunoSEQ multiplex PCR reads. This sample carries some 300,000 distinct CDR3 sequences, over 75% of them seen once, and the ten largest clones take about 0.22%. Sequenced input: CD8+ T cells from PBMCs. These receptors were obtained from a human donor with multiple sclerosis.

This sequence joins TRBV7-3 and TRBJ2-3; D not certain. V lost 0 bases and J 6 bases, leaving 16 bases between the germline ends. Germline V gene data show CDR1 as SGHTA and CDR2 as FQGTGA. This CDR3 comprises 16 residues. CDR3 DNA: TGTGCCAGCAGCTTAACCCTCAACAACCCTTGGGATACGCAGTATTTT. Its translation is CASSLTLNNPWDTQYF.

The gene calls are TRBV6-5 and TRBJ2-5, with D unresolved. The germline V gene encodes CDR1 MNHEY and CDR2 SVGAGI. The CDR3 loop spans 11 amino acids. V was pared by 3 bases and J by 5 bases, with 4 bases between. CDR3 in DNA: TGTGCCAGCAGTTATTCGGAGACCCAGTACTTC. Its translation: CASSYSETQYF.

This clonotype was seen a single time. The genes are TRBV3-1 and TRBJ2-3, with 9 positions matching TRBD2. J gave up 4 bases and V 4 bases, and 12 bases lay outside the gene matches. This CDR3 has 17 residues. Per the germline V gene, CDR1 is LGHDT and CDR2 is YNNKEL (reference sequence). Here the CDR3 DNA reads TGTGCCAGCAGCCTAGACCCTAGCGGGATAATCGCAGATACGCAGTATTTT. Translation gives CASSLDPSGIIADTQYF.

The chain combines TRBV7-9 with TRBJ1-1, with 7 bases matching TRBD1. V shed 5 bases and J 1 base; nucleotides not matched to a gene: 13. Germline CDR1 is SEHNR and CDR2 is FQNEAQ (reference sequence). This CDR3 has 17 residues. CDR3 amino acids: CASSPAGTAYRNTEAFF. CDR3 coding DNA: TGTGCCAGCAGCCCCGCCGGGACAGCATATCGGAACACTGAAGCTTTCTTT.

The gene calls are TRBV19 and TRBJ1-1, with D perhaps TRBD1 (5 bases). CDR3 size: 14 residues. Germline V gives CDR1 LNHDA, CDR2 SQIVND (reference sequence). V was cut by 5 bases and J by 4 bases, with 14 bases left in between. CDR3 region: CASSWDLGSTEAFF. The CDR3 nucleotides read TGTGCCAGTAGTTGGGACCTTGGGAGCACTGAAGCTTTCTTT.

V usage is TRBV13 and J usage is TRBJ1-3, with D unclear. Trimming pared 0 bases from V and 4 bases from J, leaving 10 bases between. The CDR3 has 15 residues. Germline V gene data show CDR1 as PRHDT and CDR2 as FYEKMQ (reference sequence). This CDR3 is CASSLGRSTGNTIYF. DNA of the CDR3: TGTGCCAGCAGCTTAGGCCGCAGTACCGGAAACACCATATATTTT.

V usage is TRBV7-9 and J usage is TRBJ2-7; D not resolved. Germline CDR1 reads SEHNR; CDR2 reads FQNEAQ (reference sequence). There are 11 residues in the CDR3. Between the trimmed V and J ends, which lost 6 bases and 2 bases, there was a span of 5 bases. The CDR3 loop is CASSFTYEQYF. Written as DNA, the CDR3 is TGTGCCAGCAGTTTTACCTACGAGCAGTACTTC.

The V gene is TRBV9, the J gene TRBJ2-2; a weak D match, TRBD1 (5 bases). Trimming pared 3 bases from V and 1 base from J, leaving 7 bases between. Looked up from germline, CDR1 is SGDLS and CDR2 is YYNGEE. This CDR3 comprises 14 residues. CDR3 bases: TGTGCCAGCAGCGACGGACAGAACACCGGGGAGCTGTTTTTT. This codes for CASSDGQNTGELFF. Based on the CDR3 plus reference TRBV9 and TRBJ2-2, the full variable domain is DSGVTQTPKHLITATGQRVTLRCSPRSGDLSVYWYQQSLDQGLQFLIQYYNGEERAKGNILERFSAQQFPDLHSELNLSSLELGDSALYFCASSDGQNTGELFFGEGSRLTVL.

This rearrangement joins TRBV19 to TRBJ1-1, with 8 bases aligning to TRBD1. CDR3 size: 15 residues. Germline loops: CDR1 LNHDA, CDR2 SQIVND (reference sequence). Trimming cost V 3 bases and J 1 base; bases outside gene matches: 4. CDR3 protein: CASSMDRERNTEAFF. CDR3 coding DNA: TGTGCCAGTAGTATGGACAGGGAAAGGAACACTGAAGCTTTCTTT.

The genes are TRBV4-2 and TRBJ1-2; D might be TRBD1 (5 bases). The CDR3 runs 16 residues. V dropped 1 base and J dropped 4 bases, with 16 bases sitting between them. Germline V lookup: CDR1 LGHNA, CDR2 YNFKEQ. CDR3 coding DNA: TGTGCCAGCAGCCAAGTGGGAGGGGTCCAACTCTATGGCTACACCTTC. Translation gives CASSQVGGVQLYGYTF.

The V and J genes are TRBV27 and TRBJ2-3; D gene ambiguous. From germline, CDR1 is MNHEY and CDR2 SMNVEV (reference sequence). There are 14 residues in the CDR3. The germline V and J ends were trimmed by 5 bases and 5 bases, with 14 bases remaining between them. The CDR3 region is CASSPSGDGDTQYF. CDR3 coding DNA: TGTGCCAGCAGTCCTTCGGGTGACGGAGATACGCAGTATTTT.

The chain employs TRBV14 and TRBJ2-7; 8 positions agree with TRBD1. The CDR3 is 16 amino acids. Germline V CDR1 and CDR2: SGHDN, FVKESK. Trimming at V came to 1 base and at J to 0 bases, leaving 5 bases not matched to a gene. This CDR3 reads CASSQVLTGGSYEQYF. The CDR3 region has the DNA TGTGCCAGCAGCCAAGTTTTAACAGGGGGCTCCTACGAGCAGTACTTC. The whole variable domain, filled in from reference TRBV14 and TRBJ2-7, reads EAGVTQFPSHSVIEKGQTVTLRCDPISGHDNLYWYRRVMGKEIKFLLHFVKESKQDESGMPNNRFLAERTGGTYSTLKVQPAELEDSGVYFCASSQVLTGGSYEQYFGPGTRLTVT.

This sequence joins TRBV7-9 and TRBJ2-5, with 7 bases fitting TRBD1. Germline loops: CDR1 SEHNR, CDR2 FQNEAQ (reference sequence). Unmatched junction bases numbered 8, after V lost 5 bases and J lost 2 bases. This CDR3 contains 15 residues. The CDR3 spells CASSLTGTAQETQYF. The CDR3 nucleotides read TGTGCCAGCAGCCTAACCGGGACAGCACAAGAGACCCAGTACTTC.

V usage is TRBV29-1 and J usage is TRBJ2-2; the D is unclear. This CDR3 is built from 12 residues. Germline V gene lookup returns CDR1 SQVTM and CDR2 ANQGSEA. Trimming took 5 bases from V and 5 from J, leaving 9 bases between them. CDR3 in amino acids: CSVNRQTGELFF. The DNA of the CDR3 is TGCAGCGTTAATAGGCAGACCGGGGAGCTGTTTTTT.

This clonotype appeared a single time. V and J are TRBV9 and TRBJ2-7; tentatively, D is TRBD1 (6 bases). Trimming removed 3 bases from V and 6 bases from J, with 16 bases in between. This CDR3 comprises 14 residues. Germline CDR1 reads SGDLS; CDR2 reads YYNGEE. The CDR3: CASSAPDRLSEQYF. DNA for the CDR3: TGTGCCAGCAGCGCCCCCGACAGGCTGAGCGAGCAGTACTTC. Full variable domain (remainder filled in from reference TRBV9 and TRBJ2-7): DSGVTQTPKHLITATGQRVTLRCSPRSGDLSVYWYQQSLDQGLQFLIQYYNGEERAKGNILERFSAQQFPDLHSELNLSSLELGDSALYFCASSAPDRLSEQYFGPGTRLTVT.

The chain carries TRBV12-3 or TRBV12-4 and TRBJ2-5; perhaps TRBD1 as D (5 bases). V was pared by 2 bases and J by 5 bases, with 9 bases between. This CDR3 has 13 amino acids. CDR3 bases: TGTGCCAGCAGTTTACAGGGTTGGGAGACCCAGTACTTC. Translating gives CASSLQGWETQYF.

The rearrangement joins TRBV28 to TRBJ1-5; 9 nucleotides match TRBD1. V lost 11 bases, J lost 2 bases, and 7 bases stayed unmatched. The CDR3 covers 14 residues. The germline V gene encodes CDR1 MDHEN and CDR2 SYDVKM. CDR3: CAGGDRVGNQPQHF. The DNA for the CDR3 is TGTGCCGGCGGGGACAGGGTGGGCAATCAGCCCCAGCATTTT.

This chain connects TRBV30 to TRBJ1-1, with D perhaps TRBD1 (5 bases). This CDR3 contains 13 residues. Between the trimmed V and J ends, which lost 5 bases and 5 bases, there was a span of 15 bases. CDR1 is GTSNPN and CDR2 is SVGIG in the germline V gene (reference sequence). CDR3 sequence reads: CAWSEGPRTEAFF. As DNA, the CDR3 is TGTGCCTGGTCGGAGGGGCCAAGAACTGAAGCTTTCTTT.

The sample holds a few counts of this clonotype. The chain employs TRBV6-5 and TRBJ1-2; 9 bases map to TRBD1. This CDR3 comprises 13 residues. CDR1 is MNHEY, CDR2 SVGAGI, per germline. V lost 5 bases, J lost 4 bases, and 2 bases stayed unmatched. Here the CDR3 DNA reads TGTGCCAGCAGTCACAGGGGGCCCTATGGCTACACCTTC. Its translation: CASSHRGPYGYTF.

The V gene is TRBV7-9, the J gene TRBJ1-1; tentative D call: TRBD1 (6 bases). Trimming took 5 bases from V and 4 from J, leaving 17 bases between them. This CDR3 region has 15 residues. Germline V gives CDR1 SEHNR, CDR2 FQNEAQ (reference sequence). CDR3 protein: CASSATQGFVTEAFF. CDR3 sequence (DNA): TGTGCCAGCAGCGCAACACAGGGTTTCGTCACTGAAGCTTTCTTT.

In nucleotides, the CDR3 is TGTGCCATCATGACCGACAGACTACTATACAATGAGCAGTTCTTC. Translating gives CAIMTDRLLYNEQFF. This chain links TRBV10-3 with TRBJ2-1; D possibly uses TRBD1 or TRBD2 (5 bases each). This CDR3 is 15 amino acids long. From germline, CDR1 is ENHRY and CDR2 SYGVKD. The V and J ends lost 7 bases and 4 bases respectively, with 17 bases between them.

The chain joins TRBV14 to TRBJ2-3; the match to TRBD2 covers 11 bases. The CDR3 covers 17 residues. The V segment lost 4 bases and the J segment 2 bases; nucleotides outside the gene matches: 8. Germline V CDR1 and CDR2: SGHDN, FVKESK. The CDR3 reads CASSRLLAGGTTDTQYF. The CDR3 DNA follows: TGTGCCAGCAGCCGCCTCCTAGCGGGAGGCACCACAGATACGCAGTATTTT.

This clonotype was seen a few times. This rearrangement joins TRBV4-1 to TRBJ1-2; D gene uncertain. Looked up from germline, CDR1 is MGHRA and CDR2 is YSYEKL. Trimming removed 4 bases from V and 2 bases from J, with 14 bases in between. The CDR3 sequence is 15 residues long. The CDR3 spells CASSPPGRTNYGYTF. The CDR3 DNA reads as TGCGCCAGCAGCCCCCCCGGCAGGACCAACTATGGCTACACCTTC.

The chain links TRBV28 to TRBJ2-2; 9 positions agree with TRBD1. The CDR3 has 19 amino acids. Germline V gene lookup returns CDR1 MDHEN and CDR2 SYDVKM. V was pared by 4 bases and J by 7 bases, with 19 bases of the junction left unmatched. The CDR3 spells CASSSSTAGGQGFVGELFF. Written as DNA, the CDR3 is TGTGCCAGCAGTTCATCAACTGCTGGGGGACAGGGTTTTGTCGGGGAGCTGTTTTTT.

The rearrangement joins TRBV9 to TRBJ2-2, with D unclear. CDR3 size: 13 residues. V lost 1 base and J lost 7, with 8 bases in between. Germline V lookup: CDR1 SGDLS, CDR2 YYNGEE. CDR3 coding DNA: TGTGCCAGCAGCGTAAGAGGTCACGGGGAGCTGTTTTTT. Translating it yields CASSVRGHGELFF.

The V call is TRBV9, the J call TRBJ2-2; either TRBD1 or TRBD2 may fit D (5 bases each). This CDR3 region has 16 residues. Germline V gives CDR1 SGDLS, CDR2 YYNGEE. V was clipped by 4 bases and J by 6 bases, with 19 bases between them. The CDR3 region has the DNA TGTGCCAGCAGCATGAACCGGGACGGCGACTCCGGGGAGCTGTTTTTT. It yields the protein CASSMNRDGDSGELFF.

The rearrangement links TRBV12-3 or TRBV12-4 to TRBJ2-7, with D perhaps given as TRBD1 or TRBD2 (5 bases each). With 6 bases removed from V and 2 bases from J, the gap between germline ends came to 14 bases. The CDR3 is 14 residues long. As DNA, the CDR3 is TGTGCCAGCAGACTGGGGGTTGGGACCTACGAGCAGTACTTC. This translates into CASRLGVGTYEQYF.

V usage is TRBV4-1 and J usage is TRBJ2-1; D not certain. CDR3 length: 14 amino acids. V lost 0 bases and J 7 bases, leaving 10 bases between the germline ends. Germline lookup yields CDR1 MGHRA and CDR2 YSYEKL. The CDR3 here is CASSQDAVRNEQFF. In DNA, the CDR3 is TGCGCCAGCAGCCAAGATGCCGTCAGGAATGAGCAGTTCTTC.

This chain joins TRBV19 and TRBJ2-5, with D perhaps matching TRBD1 or TRBD2 (5 bases each). The V end was cut by 6 bases, the J end by 0 bases, with 14 bases between. This CDR3 comprises 15 residues. From germline, CDR1 is LNHDA and CDR2 SQIVND (reference sequence). The CDR3 spells CASRPRDGHQETQYF. The CDR3 DNA reads as TGTGCCAGTAGACCCCGGGACGGCCACCAAGAGACCCAGTACTTC.

J is TRBJ2-5 and V is TRBV5-8; 7 nucleotides match TRBD1. Germline-derived CDR1 and CDR2 are SGHTS and YDEGEE. V gave up 6 bases and J gave up 2 bases; unmatched junction bases: 7. The CDR3 sequence is 14 residues long. CDR3 DNA: TGTGCCAGCACAGCTACAGGGGTACAAGAGACCCAGTACTTC. Translated: CASTATGVQETQYF.